These T cell receptor beta chains were read from a single sample in a study of blood T cell repertoires in COVID-19. Profiled with immunoSEQ multiplex PCR; TCRdb holds only in-frame clones, not every one. This table holds around 79,000 clones, 75% to 90% found once. Sequenced: peripheral blood. These receptors were collected from an older man with active or convalescent COVID-19. Each CDR3 is given with its conserved first and last residue. D genes are given only for firm matches. The size field is filled for only some rows; it gives once, few, many or a size class.

d_call | j_call | v_call | clone_size | cdr3_nt | cdr3_aa
- | TRBJ2-7 | TRBV27 | - | TGTGCCAGCAGTGTCAGAGTTACAGCCTACGAGCAGTACTTC | CASSVRVTAYEQYF
TRBD1 | TRBJ1-2 | TRBV2 | - | TGTGCCAGCTCCTCTACAGGGGGCCTTTTCGGCTACACCTTC | CASSSTGGLFGYTF
- | TRBJ2-1 | TRBV7-3 | - | TGTGCCAGCAGCTCCAACGAAGCTAGTCATTCCTACAATGAGCAGTTCTTC | CASSSNEASHSYNEQFF
- | TRBJ2-3 | TRBV6-1 | - | TGTGCCAGCAGTTTATCCGGGACTAGCACAGATACGCAGTATTTT | CASSLSGTSTDTQYF
- | TRBJ1-1 | TRBV30 | - | TGTGCCTGGAGCAAACAGGTGAACACTGAAGCTTTCTTT | CAWSKQVNTEAFF
TRBD1 | TRBJ2-1 | TRBV5-1 | - | TGCGCCAGCGGCCCAGGGGACAGCTCCTACAATGAGCAGTTCTTC | CASGPGDSSYNEQFF
TRBD1 | TRBJ1-4 | TRBV2 | once | TGTGCCAGCATTCGGAGGGGGACAGGGGATGAAAAACTGTTTTTT | CASIRRGTGDEKLFF
TRBD2 | TRBJ2-7 | TRBV4-1 | - | TGCGCCCCCAGCCGCCGATACGACAGACTAGCGGGATTGATCTACGAGCAGTACTTC | CAPSRRYDRLAGLIYEQYF
TRBD1 | TRBJ2-3 | TRBV10-1 | - | TGCGCCAGCAAACCGACAGGGTTCACAGATACGCAGTATTTT | CASKPTGFTDTQYF
TRBD1 | TRBJ1-5 | TRBV28 | - | TGTGCCAGCTGTAGTTACAGGGGGAGGAGTAGCAATCAGCCCCTGCATTTT | CASCSYRGRSSNQPLHF
- | TRBJ2-7 | TRBV29-1 | - | TGCAGCGCCGGGCAGGGGATGACGTACGAGCAGTACTTC | CSAGQGMTYEQYF
TRBD1 | TRBJ1-2 | TRBV7-2 | - | TGTGCCAGCAGCTTACCAGGGACAGGAGGTGGTGGCTACACCTTC | CASSLPGTGGGGYTF
TRBD1 | TRBJ2-7 | TRBV28 | - | TGTGCCAGCAGGGGGACAGTCGCCGAGCAGTACTTC | CASRGTVAEQYF
- | TRBJ2-3 | TRBV6-1 | - | TGTGCCAGCAGTGAGGGTGGGGCAGTTCGCACAGATACGCAGTATTTT | CASSEGGAVRTDTQYF
TRBD1 | TRBJ2-2 | TRBV30 | - | TGTGCCTGGATTAAGGCGGACAGGGGGCTTATCGGGGAGCTGTTTTTT | CAWIKADRGLIGELFF
- | TRBJ1-1 | TRBV7-9 | - | TGTGCCAGCAGCTTATCGACTGAAGCTTTCTTT | CASSLSTEAFF
TRBD1 | TRBJ1-2 | TRBV28 | - | TGTGCCAGCAGTCGGGACAGCTATGGCTACACCTTC | CASSRDSYGYTF
- | TRBJ2-3 | TRBV30 | - | TGTGCCTGGAGTGGGGTTAGCGCGGATACGCAGTATTTT | CAWSGVSADTQYF
TRBD2 | TRBJ2-1 | TRBV24-1 | - | TGTGCCACTCAGCTTGGGGGGGGTTACAATGAGCAGTTCTTC | CATQLGGGYNEQFF
- | TRBJ2-2 | TRBV5-1 | - | TGCGCCAGCACCAATTCCGCATCGACAGCAAACACCGGGGAGCTGTTTTTT | CASTNSASTANTGELFF
- | TRBJ2-1 | TRBV5-4 | - | TGTGCCAGCAGCTTGGCCGGGACTTACAATGAGCAGTTCTTC | CASSLAGTYNEQFF
- | TRBJ2-4 | TRBV2 | - | TGTGCCAGCGCCCTTGGAGGGCTTGCCAAAAACATTCAGTACTTC | CASALGGLAKNIQYF
TRBD1 | TRBJ2-7 | TRBV19 | once | TGTGCCAGTAGCGGACAGGGCCAAGGAGTGTACGAGCAGTACTTC | CASSGQGQGVYEQYF
- | TRBJ2-3 | TRBV20-1 | - | TGCAGTGCCGGGGTGGGGGATACGCAGTATTTT | CSAGVGDTQYF
- | TRBJ2-7 | TRBV7-2 | - | TGTGCCAGCAGCCGTCGAGGGAGGGGGTACGAGCAGTACTTC | CASSRRGRGYEQYF
- | TRBJ1-2 | TRBV27 | once | TGTGCCAGCAAGGACAGAGGTGGCTACACCTTC | CASKDRGGYTF
TRBD1 | TRBJ2-1 | TRBV19 | few | TGTGCCAGTAGCCCAGACAGGGGGTACTACAATGAGCAGTTCTTC | CASSPDRGYYNEQFF
TRBD2 | TRBJ2-1 | TRBV19 | - | TGTGCCAGTAGTATCGGGCTAGCGGGAGGTAATGAGCAGTTCTTC | CASSIGLAGGNEQFF
- | TRBJ2-2 | TRBV9 | - | TGTGCCAGCAGCGTAGGCGGCGCGAACACCGGGGAGCTGTTTTTT | CASSVGGANTGELFF
- | TRBJ2-1 | TRBV28 | - | TGTGCCAGCAAACAGGGCTCCTACAATGAGCAGTTCTTC | CASKQGSYNEQFF
TRBD1 | TRBJ2-7 | TRBV5-1 | - | TGCGCCAGCAGCTCTACCGGGACAGGGACCGAGCAGTACTTC | CASSSTGTGTEQYF
TRBD2 | TRBJ2-1 | TRBV4-2 | - | TGTGCCAGCAGCCGCGCCGGGACTATGGATGTAGATGAGCAGTTCTTC | CASSRAGTMDVDEQFF
TRBD1 | TRBJ1-1 | TRBV19 | - | TGTGCCAGTAGTATGCTGGGCAGGGGGAGTGCGAGCACTGAAGCTTTCTTT | CASSMLGRGSASTEAFF
TRBD2 | TRBJ2-2 | TRBV24-1 | - | TGTGCCACCAGTAAACTAGCGGGAGTCGGCACCGGGGAGCTGTTTTTT | CATSKLAGVGTGELFF
- | TRBJ2-4 | TRBV28 | - | TGTGCCAGCAGTTCTTTGGAGGGTTGGCTAGCGAAGGCCAAAAACATTCAGTACTTC | CASSSLEGWLAKAKNIQYF
- | TRBJ1-4 | TRBV28 | - | TGTGCCAGCAGTTCCCGAGATGCGGGGTATGAAAAACTGTTTTTT | CASSSRDAGYEKLFF
- | TRBJ2-5 | TRBV7-9 | - | TGTGCCAGCAGCTTCCGGGGAGTGGAGACCCAGTACTTC | CASSFRGVETQYF
- | TRBJ2-5 | TRBV27 | once | TGTGCCAGCAGCTCATCCAGGATCTACCAAGAGACCCAGTACTTC | CASSSSRIYQETQYF
TRBD1 | TRBJ1-1 | TRBV28 | - | TGTGCCAGCAGCCGGGCCGGCAGGGGGCTTACCACTGAAGCTTTCTTT | CASSRAGRGLTTEAFF
- | TRBJ2-7 | TRBV25-1 | - | TGTGCCAGCAGGAGTGCAGGGTTGGGCTACGAGCAGTACTTC | CASRSAGLGYEQYF